These T cell receptor beta chains were read from a single sample in a study of hypomethylating agent response in myelodysplastic syndrome. The assay was immunoSEQ multiplex PCR, and TCRdb's table has in-frame clones only and misses some. The sample lists thousands of clones, 81% seen once, with 15% to 18% in the top ten. The input for sequencing was bone marrow, taken before or after starting hypomethylating agent treatment for myelodysplastic syndrome (not recorded which). The source of these receptors is a human donor with myelodysplastic syndrome. Each CDR3 is given with its conserved first and last residue. A D gene is named only where the DNA matches it firmly. Some rows have no size entry. The others give once, few or many, or a class for an expanded clone.

TRBV4-1,TRBJ1-5,.,14,.,TGCGCCAGCAGCCAAATAACCTGGAAACAGCCCCAGCATTTT,CASSQITWKQPQHF
TRBV4-3,TRBJ2-3,.,13,.,TGCGCCAGCAGCCAAGAAGGCACAGATACGCAGTATTTT,CASSQEGTDTQYF
TRBV2,TRBJ2-5,once,17,TRBD2,TGTGCCAGCAAATACAGAGCGGGGGGGACGTCAAGTGAAACCCAGTACTTC,CASKYRAGGTSSETQYF
TRBV9,TRBJ2-2,few,16,.,TGTGCCAGCAGCGTCGGGCGATTCGCGAACACCGGGGAGCTGTTTTTT,CASSVGRFANTGELFF
TRBV29-1,TRBJ2-5,.,12,TRBD2,TGCAGCGTCGGGGGGGCGAAGGAGACCCAGTACTTC,CSVGGAKETQYF
TRBV28,TRBJ1-4,.,16,.,TGTGCCAGCAGTTTGCTGGTGACTGCAACTAATGAAAAACTGTTTTTT,CASSLLVTATNEKLFF
TRBV10-3,TRBJ1-3,.,15,TRBD1,TGTGCCAGCAGTTACACAGGGGACGCTGGAAACACCATATATTTT,CASSYTGDAGNTIYF
TRBV19,TRBJ2-7,.,14,.,TGTGCCAGTAGTACGGCCCCGGGGGCCTACGAGCAGTACTTC,CASSTAPGAYEQYF
TRBV5-1,TRBJ1-1,.,13,.,TGCGCCAGCAGCCCGCCAGGGGACACTGAAGCTTTCTTT,CASSPPGDTEAFF
TRBV15,TRBJ1-4,.,15,.,TGTGCCACCAGCAGAGATAGGGGAGGAGCCGAAAAACTGTTTTTT,CATSRDRGGAEKLFF
TRBV6-1,TRBJ2-5,few,13,.,TGTGCCAGCAGCCCAGGGTACCAAGAGACCCAGTACTTC,CASSPGYQETQYF
TRBV7-9,TRBJ2-3,.,16,TRBD2,TGTGCCAGCAGCTTAGCCCTAGCGGCGATTCTAGATACGCAGTATTTT,CASSLALAAILDTQYF
TRBV7-8,TRBJ1-1,.,16,.,TGTGCCAGCAGCTACTCAATGGGGGGGGAAAACACTGAAGCTTTCTTT,CASSYSMGGENTEAFF
TRBV2,TRBJ2-1,.,12,TRBD1,TGTGCCAGCAGCCGGGACAGGGGTGAGCAGTTCTTC,CASSRDRGEQFF
TRBV9,TRBJ2-7,.,13,.,TGTGCCAGCAGCGAAACCATCGTCGGCGAGCAGTACTTC,CASSETIVGEQYF
TRBV28,TRBJ1-1,.,13,.,TGTGCCAGCAGTTTCTCGGTGAACACTGAAGCTTTCTTT,CASSFSVNTEAFF
TRBV4-1,TRBJ1-1,few,11,.,TGCGCCAGCACCTCTTACACTGAAGCTTTCTTT,CASTSYTEAFF
TRBV7-9,TRBJ2-2,.,13,.,TGTGCCAGCTCGGGAGTTAACACCGGGGAGCTGTTTTTT,CASSGVNTGELFF
TRBV30,TRBJ1-1,few,13,.,TGTGCCTGGACGTTGGACAAGAACACTGAAGCTTTCTTT,CAWTLDKNTEAFF
TRBV11-3,TRBJ1-1,.,14,.,TGTGCCAGTAGCCCGGGGGGAGGGGGAACTGAAGCTTTCTTT,CASSPGGGGTEAFF
TRBV6-6,TRBJ2-3,.,10,.,TGTGCCAGCAGCAGGGATACGCAGTATTTT,CASSRDTQYF
TRBV2,TRBJ2-2,.,20,.,TGTGCCAGCAGCAACCATGATCATAGGGGGTCCCCGATAAACACCGGGGAGCTGTTTTTT,CASSNHDHRGSPINTGELFF
TRBV7-2,TRBJ2-2,.,13,.,TGTGCCAGCAGCTCGTCCCTAACCGGGGAGCTGTTTTTT,CASSSSLTGELFF
TRBV14,TRBJ1-4,.,17,.,TGTGCCAGCAGCCAAGGGGCGTGGGGAACAACTAATGAAAAACTGTTTTTT,CASSQGAWGTTNEKLFF
TRBV4-1,TRBJ1-2,.,14,.,TGCGCCAGCAGCCAAGATTGGGGTTTACAAGGCTACACCTTC,CASSQDWGLQGYTF
TRBV5-1,TRBJ2-3,.,18,TRBD2,TGCGCCAGCAGCCGCGGGACTAGCGGGGGGCTCCCGGGAGATACGCAGTATTTT,CASSRGTSGGLPGDTQYF
TRBV6-1,TRBJ1-6,.,13,.,TGTGCCAGTCAACCCAGCACGGGATCACCCCTCCACTTT,CASQPSTGSPLHF
TRBV7-7,TRBJ1-1,.,13,.,TGTGCCAGCAGCTTAGGGCCGCACACTGAAGCTTTCTTT,CASSLGPHTEAFF
TRBV7-9,TRBJ1-6,.,19,TRBD1,TGTGCCAGCAGCTCGCTGGGGACAGGGGCCCGCTCCTATAATTCACCCCTCCACTTT,CASSSLGTGARSYNSPLHF
TRBV5-6,TRBJ1-4,few,18,.,TGTGCCAGCAGCTTTTTAGGGCCTCAGGGTGCAACTAATGAAAAACTGTTTTTT,CASSFLGPQGATNEKLFF
TRBV4-3,TRBJ2-3,.,14,.,TGCGCCAGCAGCCAAGCCGGGACCACAGATACGCAGTATTTT,CASSQAGTTDTQYF
TRBV15,TRBJ2-1,.,15,.,TGTGCCACCAGCAGAATAAGGTCCTATGCGGATGAGCAGTTCTTC,CATSRIRSYADEQFF
TRBV28,TRBJ1-1,.,13,.,TGTGCCAGCAGTTTTCCTCCACAGGGTGAAGCTTTCTTT,CASSFPPQGEAFF
TRBV6-1,TRBJ2-7,.,12,.,TGTGCCAGCAGTGACCCCTCGCGTGAGCAGTACTTC,CASSDPSREQYF
TRBV20-1,TRBJ1-1,.,11,.,TGCAGTGCGTCAGGGGATACTGAAGCTTTCTTT,CSASGDTEAFF
TRBV6-1,TRBJ1-2,.,12,TRBD1,TGTGCCAGCAGTGTAGGACAGGATGGCTACACCTTC,CASSVGQDGYTF
TRBV7-2,TRBJ1-5,.,14,.,TGTGCCAGCAGCGAAGGACCGCTCGGGCAGCCCCAGCATTTT,CASSEGPLGQPQHF
TRBV5-6,TRBJ1-6,.,17,TRBD1,TGTGCCAGCAGCTTGAGGAGACAGGGGACCGTTAATTCACCCCTCCACTTT,CASSLRRQGTVNSPLHF
TRBV15,TRBJ2-3,.,14,.,TGTGCCACCAGCAGAGATCGTCGGTGGGATACGCAGTATTTT,CATSRDRRWDTQYF